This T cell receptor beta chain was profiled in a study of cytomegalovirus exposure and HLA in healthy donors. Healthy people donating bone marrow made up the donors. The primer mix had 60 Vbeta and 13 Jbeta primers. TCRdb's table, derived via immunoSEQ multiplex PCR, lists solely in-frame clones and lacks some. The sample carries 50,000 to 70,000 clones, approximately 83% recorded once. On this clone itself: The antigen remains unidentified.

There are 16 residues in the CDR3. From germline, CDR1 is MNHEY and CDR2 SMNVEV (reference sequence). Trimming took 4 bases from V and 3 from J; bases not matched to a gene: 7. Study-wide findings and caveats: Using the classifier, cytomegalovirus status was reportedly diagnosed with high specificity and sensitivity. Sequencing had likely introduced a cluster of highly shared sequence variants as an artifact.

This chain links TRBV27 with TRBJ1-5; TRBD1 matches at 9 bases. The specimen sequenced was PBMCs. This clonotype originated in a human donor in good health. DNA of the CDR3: TGTGCCAGCAGTTCGGGACAGGGTTGGGTCAATCAGCCCCAGCATTTT. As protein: CASSSGQGWVNQPQHF.